Shown below are 15 T cell receptor beta chains from a single sample sequenced in a study of beta chain features in type 1 diabetes. Their antigens remain unidentified. Study-wide results and limits: For Type 1 diabetes patients, all four CD4+ subsets carried TCRB CDR3s that were moderately but significantly shorter.

Sequenced material consisted of expressed TCRB transcripts (all of the isolated RNA was reverse transcribed). The assay was immunoSEQ multiplex PCR, and TCRdb's table has in-frame clones only and misses some. The table shows 310,000 or so clones, with 15% occurring only once. The sample comprised naive CD4+ T cells from blood. The receptors were gathered from a man younger than 30 with type 1 diabetes.

The table lists this clone with a few counts. The genes are TRBV7-2 and TRBJ2-3; perhaps TRBD2 as D (6 bases). The CDR3 is 16 amino acids. V lost 5 bases and J 1 base, leaving 16 bases between the germline ends. The germline gives CDR1 SGHTA, CDR2 FQGNSA. The CDR3 bases are TGTGCCAGCAGCCCCTCGGGGGTTGGGGGCACAGATACGCAGTATTTT. Protein sequence: CASSPSGVGGTDTQYF. The whole variable domain, filled in from reference TRBV7-2 and TRBJ2-3, reads GAGVSQSPSNKVTEKGKDVELRCDPISGHTALYWYRQSLGQGLEFLIYFQGNSAPDKSGLPSDRFSAERTGGSVSTLTIQRTQQEDSAVYLCASSPSGVGGTDTQYFGPGTRLTVL.

The chain links TRBV29-1 to TRBJ1-2; 8 bases fit TRBD1. CDR1 is SQVTM, CDR2 ANQGSEA, per germline. After removal of 7 bases from V and 6 bases from J, the junction contained 10 bases not matched to a gene. This CDR3 comprises 13 residues. The CDR3 bases are TGCAGCGCCTTTGCAGGGGGCGCGAATGGCTACACCTTC. Translation gives CSAFAGGANGYTF. The complete variable domain, with remaining parts taken from reference TRBV29-1 and TRBJ1-2, reads SAVISQKPSRDICQRGTSLTIQCQVDSQVTMMFWYRQQPGQSLTLIATANQGSEATYESGFVIDKFPISRPNLTFSTLTVSNMSPEDSSIYLCSAFAGGANGYTFGSGTRLTVV.

This clone was observed a handful of times. This chain joins TRBV28 and TRBJ2-7; D gene unclear. V dropped 5 bases and J dropped 5 bases, with 10 bases sitting between them. Germline CDR1 MDHEN, CDR2 SYDVKM. CDR3 length: 12 amino acids. The CDR3 DNA sequence: TGTGCCAGCAGTCGTCCCTTTAACGAGCAGTACTTC. It codes for CASSRPFNEQYF.

The chain uses TRBV4-1 and TRBJ2-2, with D possibly matching TRBD2 (5 bases). The CDR3 runs to 15 residues. Germline CDR1 and CDR2: MGHRA and YSYEKL. Trimming shortened V by 0 bases and J by 4 bases, and 9 bases separated the two germline ends. The CDR3 here is CASSQDSRGTGELFF. CDR3 in DNA: TGCGCCAGCAGCCAAGATTCTCGGGGCACCGGGGAGCTGTTTTTT.

In this sample, this clone turned up a few times. The chain couples TRBV7-2 to TRBJ1-2; D unresolved. The CDR3 totals 13 residues. The ends were cut back, 5 bases at V and 2 bases at J, with 9 bases in the middle. In germline, CDR1 is SGHTA, CDR2 FQGNSA. The CDR3 spells CASSPDGNYGYTF. The CDR3 DNA is TGTGCCAGCAGCCCCGACGGGAACTATGGCTACACCTTC.

The chain is built from TRBV11-2 and TRBJ2-1, with 9 bases lining up with TRBD2. The trim removed 0 bases at V and 0 bases at J, leaving 6 bases unmatched. This CDR3 is built from 18 residues. The germline V gene has CDR1 SGHAT and CDR2 FQNNGV. The CDR3 loop reads CASSLDLSGRISYNEQFF. The CDR3 nucleotides are TGTGCCAGCAGCTTAGATCTTAGCGGGAGAATCTCCTACAATGAGCAGTTCTTC.

The rearrangement links TRBV2 to TRBJ2-3, with D unresolved. The V and J ends lost 5 bases and 5 bases respectively, with 5 bases between them. The CDR3 has 11 amino acids. Germline V lookup: CDR1 SNHLY, CDR2 FYNNEI. This CDR3 is CASSLVDTQYF. The CDR3, as DNA: TGTGCCAGCAGTTTAGTAGATACGCAGTATTTT.

This clone was detected a few times. The chain employs TRBV5-4 and TRBJ2-3, with a weak D call TRBD1 (6 bases). V shed 5 bases and J shed 1 base, with 20 bases lying between them. The CDR3 has 17 residues. Germline V gives CDR1 SGHNT, CDR2 YYREEE (reference sequence). The CDR3 loop is CASSFVTGTPRTDTQYF. As DNA, the CDR3 is TGTGCCAGCAGTTTCGTGACCGGGACACCTCGCACAGATACGCAGTATTTT. The whole variable domain, remainder taken from reference TRBV5-4 and TRBJ2-3, is ETGVTQSPTHLIKTRGQQVTLRCSSQSGHNTVSWYQQALGQGPQFIFQYYREEENGRGNFPPRFSGLQFPNYSSELNVNALELDDSALYLCASSFVTGTPRTDTQYFGPGTRLTVL.

This clone was recorded a few times. The CDR3, as DNA: TGTGCCAGCAGCCAAGCAGGGACAGGGTCGTCCAATGAGCAGTTCTTC. Translated: CASSQAGTGSSNEQFF. This sequence joins TRBV9 and TRBJ2-1, with TRBD1 matching 9 bases. CDR3 size: 16 residues. Germline V gene sequence: CDR1 SGDLS, CDR2 YYNGEE. After removal of 4 bases from V and 6 bases from J, the junction contained 11 bases not matched to a gene.

J is TRBJ2-3 and V is TRBV5-1; D may be TRBD1 (5 bases). The V gene lost 4 bases and the J gene lost 2 bases, with 11 bases spanning the gap. CDR1 is SGHRS, CDR2 YFSETQ, per germline. This CDR3 contains 14 residues. CDR3: CASSQQGHTDTQYF. The CDR3 DNA is TGCGCCAGCAGCCAGCAGGGCCACACAGATACGCAGTATTTT.

This clone was observed a few times. The chain uses TRBV25-1 and TRBJ1-2; 7 bases align to TRBD1. This CDR3 has 14 residues. Germline values: CDR1 MGHDK, CDR2 SYGVNS. Losses at the gene ends were 2 bases for V and 3 bases for J; bases not matched to a gene: 3. Here the CDR3 reads CASSELQGYYGYTF. Written as DNA, the CDR3 is TGTGCCAGCAGTGAACTACAGGGGTACTATGGCTACACCTTC.

This clone turned up a few times. The CDR3 sequence: CASSSKSSYNEQFF. CDR3 nucleotides: TGTGCCAGCAGCTCAAAGAGCTCCTACAATGAGCAGTTCTTC. This chain links TRBV11-2 with TRBJ2-1, with no clear D. The CDR3 covers 14 residues. Germline CDR1 reads SGHAT; CDR2 reads FQNNGV. V was clipped by 4 bases and J by 0 bases, with 7 bases between them.

This clone was counted only a few times. V and J are TRBV5-4 and TRBJ2-3; no definite D call. The CDR3 loop spans 16 amino acids. V lost 4 bases, J lost 0 bases, and 15 bases lay in between. CDR1 and CDR2 from the germline V gene are SGHNT and YYREEE (reference sequence). The CDR3 DNA sequence: TGTGCCAGCAGCCCTTGGGTGGAGACTAGCACAGATACGCAGTATTTT. It codes for CASSPWVETSTDTQYF.

This clone was counted only a few times. The chain uses TRBV4-1 and TRBJ1-1, with unresolved D. The CDR3 runs to 15 residues. Germline-derived CDR1 and CDR2 are MGHRA and YSYEKL. V lost 3 bases and J 1 base, leaving 12 bases between the germline ends. CDR3 DNA sequence: TGCGCCAGCAGCCAGGGCAGCAACAGGAACACTGAAGCTTTCTTT. This codes for CASSQGSNRNTEAFF.

This CDR3 reads CASSLVSGGLYNEQFF. The CDR3 coding sequence is TGTGCCAGCAGCTTAGTGAGCGGGGGCCTTTACAATGAGCAGTTCTTC. The chain links TRBV7-9 to TRBJ2-1, with TRBD2 matching 8 bases. This CDR3 contains 16 residues. CDR1 SEHNR and CDR2 FQNEAQ come from the germline V gene (reference sequence). With V trimmed by 1 base and J by 4 bases, 6 bases remained unmatched.